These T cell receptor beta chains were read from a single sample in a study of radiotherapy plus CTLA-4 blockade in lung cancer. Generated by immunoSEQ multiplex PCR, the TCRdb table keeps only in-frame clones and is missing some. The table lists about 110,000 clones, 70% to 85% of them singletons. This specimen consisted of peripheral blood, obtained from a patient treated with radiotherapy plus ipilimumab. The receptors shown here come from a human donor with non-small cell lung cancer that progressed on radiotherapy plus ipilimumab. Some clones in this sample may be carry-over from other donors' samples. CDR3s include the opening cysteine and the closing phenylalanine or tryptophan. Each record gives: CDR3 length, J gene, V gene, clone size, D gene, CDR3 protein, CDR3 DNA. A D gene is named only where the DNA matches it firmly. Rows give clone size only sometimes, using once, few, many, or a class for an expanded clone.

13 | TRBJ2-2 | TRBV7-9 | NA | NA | CASSLPGSGELFF | TGTGCCAGCAGCTTACCAGGGTCCGGGGAGCTGTTTTTT
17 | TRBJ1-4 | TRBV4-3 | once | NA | CASSPGSRGATNEKLFF | TGCGCCAGCAGCCCCGGGTCTAGGGGAGCAACTAATGAAAAACTGTTTTTT
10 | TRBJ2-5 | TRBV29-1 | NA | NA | CSVGSGTQYF | TGCAGCGTTGGATCCGGGACCCAGTACTTC
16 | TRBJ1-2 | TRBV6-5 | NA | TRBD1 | CASSSPSSGGSYGYTF | TGTGCCAGCAGTTCCCCTTCTTCAGGGGGGAGCTATGGCTACACCTTC
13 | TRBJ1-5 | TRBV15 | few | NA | CATSNDEGQPQHF | TGTGCCACCAGCAACGATGAGGGTCAGCCCCAGCATTTT
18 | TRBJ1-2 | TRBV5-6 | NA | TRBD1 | CASSGTGQGLQFNYGYTF | TGTGCCAGCAGCGGTACGGGACAGGGGCTTCAATTTAACTATGGCTACACCTTC
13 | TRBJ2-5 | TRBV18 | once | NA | CASSPTNQETQYF | TGTGCCAGCTCTCCCACCAATCAAGAGACCCAGTACTTC
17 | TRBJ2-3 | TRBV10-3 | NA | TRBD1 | CAIRKEIRQGSTDTQYF | TGTGCCATCCGCAAGGAAATAAGACAGGGAAGCACAGATACGCAGTATTTT
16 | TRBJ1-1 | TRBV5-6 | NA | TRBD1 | CASSLEGAWVNTEAFF | TGTGCCAGCAGCTTGGAGGGGGCCTGGGTGAACACTGAAGCTTTCTTT
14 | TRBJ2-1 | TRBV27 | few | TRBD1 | CASRVTGNYNEQFF | TGTGCCAGCAGAGTGACAGGGAACTACAATGAGCAGTTCTTC
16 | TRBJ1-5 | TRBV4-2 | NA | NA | CASSQAQMGSNQPQHF | TGTGCCAGCAGCCAGGCACAGATGGGGAGCAATCAGCCCCAGCATTTT
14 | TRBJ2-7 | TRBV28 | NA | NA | CASTLGAGANEQYF | TGTGCCAGCACCCTGGGGGCAGGGGCCAACGAGCAGTACTTC
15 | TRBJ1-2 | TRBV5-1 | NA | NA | CASSLGLTREYGYTF | TGCGCCAGCAGCTTGGGATTGACACGAGAATATGGCTACACCTTC
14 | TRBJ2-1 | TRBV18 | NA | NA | CASSPTVTYNEQFF | TGTGCCAGCTCACCCACAGTTACCTACAATGAGCAGTTCTTC
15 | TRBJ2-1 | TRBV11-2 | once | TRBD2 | CASSLETSGGWEQFF | TGTGCCAGCAGCCTAGAGACTAGCGGGGGTTGGGAGCAGTTCTTC
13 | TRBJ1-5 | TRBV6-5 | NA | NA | CASRWNSNQPQHF | TGTGCCAGCAGATGGAATAGCAATCAGCCCCAGCATTTT
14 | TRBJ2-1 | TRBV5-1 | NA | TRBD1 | CASSLAGTDNEQFF | TGCGCCAGCAGCTTAGCCGGGACAGACAATGAGCAGTTCTTC
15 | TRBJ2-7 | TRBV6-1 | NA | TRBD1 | CASSRSGTVGYEQYF | TGTGCCAGCAGTCGATCGGGGACAGTGGGCTACGAGCAGTACTTC
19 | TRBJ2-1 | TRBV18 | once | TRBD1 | CASSPGQGGPLAGDNEQFF | TGTGCCAGCTCACCTGGACAGGGTGGCCCGCTGGCCGGGGACAATGAGCAGTTCTTC
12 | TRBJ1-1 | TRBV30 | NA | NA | CAWSVRGTEAFF | TGTGCCTGGAGTGTAAGGGGGACTGAAGCTTTCTTT
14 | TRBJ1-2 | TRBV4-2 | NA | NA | CASSQDLRSYGYTF | TGTGCCAGCAGCCAAGATCTCAGATCGTATGGCTACACCTTC
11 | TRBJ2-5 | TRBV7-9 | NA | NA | CASSREETQYF | TGTGCCAGCAGCCGGGAGGAGACCCAGTACTTC